These T cell receptor beta chains were read from a single sample in a study of patients and donors after allogeneic stem cell transplantation. TCRdb reanalysed the RT-PCR reads using MiXCR and keeps one entry per CDR3 protein. The sample has approximately 200,000 distinct CDR3 sequences, around 41% seen once; the top ten hold less than 40%. The material sequenced was blood, either unsorted or a sorted T cell fraction (not recorded which). The receptors shown here come from a human donor who was either an allogeneic HSCT recipient or a stem cell or donor lymphocyte infusion donor (not recorded which). It is not recorded whose cells these are; they may come from a transplant donor. Each CDR3 is given with its conserved first and last residue. The order of the fields is J gene, V gene, CDR3 protein.

J: TRBJ2-7
V: TRBV20-1
CDR3: CSAAQGLAGQDEQYF

J: TRBJ2-3
V: TRBV7-2
CDR3: CASSFIAGSSTDTQYF

J: TRBJ1-3
V: TRBV7-2
CDR3: CASSLVGGGNTIYF

J: TRBJ2-3
V: TRBV18
CDR3: CASSPADTQYF

J: TRBJ1-1
V: TRBV7-6
CDR3: CASSLAPTLNTEAFF

J: TRBJ2-7
V: TRBV20-1
CDR3: CSALQLAGFYEQYF

J: TRBJ2-5
V: TRBV12-3/TRBV12-4
CDR3: CASRSDTQETQYF

J: TRBJ2-7
V: TRBV24-1
CDR3: CATINKGDRGNGQYF

J: TRBJ2-1
V: TRBV27
CDR3: CASSSGTSGRLFNEQFF

J: TRBJ1-4
V: TRBV25-1
CDR3: CAFRLHEKLFF

J: TRBJ2-3
V: TRBV4-3
CDR3: CASSQTGTSELLTDTQYF

J: TRBJ2-1
V: TRBV12-3/TRBV12-4
CDR3: CASSPTRDLKYNEQFF

J: TRBJ1-1
V: TRBV15
CDR3: CATSRGWGTTEAFF